These T cell receptor beta chains were read from a single sample in a study. Via MiXCR, TCRdb re-called the 5' RACE reads, giving one row per CDR3 protein. The sample includes about 54,000 distinct CDR3 sequences, more than 15% seen only once; the top ten take under 3%. The specimen sequenced was naive CD4+ T cells sorted from blood. These TCRs come from a female donor with breast cancer. Each CDR3 is given with its conserved first and last residue. The D gene is left open where the match is weak. Only some rows state a clone size, as once, few, many or a class for expanded clones.

TRBJ1-2 | TRBV9 | few | TRBD1 | TGTGCCAGCAGCCCCGGACAGGGGGATTATGGCTACACCTTC | CASSPGQGDYGYTF
TRBJ2-1 | TRBV29-1 | few | TRBD1 | TGCAGCGCCCCAGGGACAGGTGGTGTCTATGAGCAGTTCTTC | CSAPGTGGVYEQFF
TRBJ2-4 | TRBV7-9 | NA | NA | TGTGCCAGCAGCTGGGGGGCCGTTCTAGCCAAAAACATTCAGTACTTC | CASSWGAVLAKNIQYF
TRBJ1-6 | TRBV6-6 | many | NA | TGTGCCAGCACCGTAGCAGGGGCGGATTCACCCCTCCACTTT | CASTVAGADSPLHF
TRBJ2-1 | TRBV3-1 | many | TRBD2 | TGTGCCAGCAGCCAGCGGGAGTCCTACAATGAGCAGTTCTTC | CASSQRESYNEQFF
TRBJ1-4 | TRBV20-1 | few | NA | TGCAGTGCTAGAGGGACGGGGGAAAAACTGTTTTTT | CSARGTGEKLFF
TRBJ2-7 | TRBV5-1 | many | TRBD1 | TGCGCCAGCAGCTTGACCCAGGGGGACGACGAGCAGTACTTC | CASSLTQGDDEQYF
TRBJ2-1 | TRBV29-1 | many | NA | TGCAGCGCCGGGTTGGCTGTCGCCTACAATGAGCAGTTCTTC | CSAGLAVAYNEQFF
TRBJ2-7 | TRBV12-3/TRBV12-4 | few | NA | TGTGCCAGCAGTCTAACAGGGTTCGAGCAGTACTTC | CASSLTGFEQYF
TRBJ2-3 | TRBV7-2 | many | NA | TGTGCCAGCAGCAAAAACAGGGTTGGAGATACGCAGTATTTT | CASSKNRVGDTQYF
TRBJ2-5 | TRBV15 | NA | NA | TGTGCCACCAGCACCCCTCGACAGATCCAAGAGACCCAGTACTTC | CATSTPRQIQETQYF
TRBJ1-2 | TRBV29-1 | many | NA | TGCAGCGTGGACGGGGTTGGATATGGCTACACCTTC | CSVDGVGYGYTF
TRBJ1-2 | TRBV5-1 | NA | TRBD1 | TGCGCCAGCAGCGTTTCGGACAGGGGTGGCGACACCTTC | CASSVSDRGGDTF
TRBJ2-7 | TRBV4-1 | few | NA | TGCGCCAGCAGCCAGGGTCTACCAAACGAGCAGTACTTC | CASSQGLPNEQYF
TRBJ2-1 | TRBV7-3 | NA | NA | TGTGCCAGCAGCCCCCTGACAGGCATATCCTACAATGAGCAGTTCTTC | CASSPLTGISYNEQFF
TRBJ2-7 | TRBV28 | few | TRBD1 | TGTGCCAGCAGTGCCGCCGGGACAGACTCCTACGAGCAGTACTTC | CASSAAGTDSYEQYF
TRBJ1-3 | TRBV7-2 | NA | NA | TGTGCCAGCAGCCCCTCTGGAAACACCATATATTTT | CASSPSGNTIYF
TRBJ1-3 | TRBV7-9 | many | NA | TGTGCCAGCAGCTTAGCCGGCGGAGACACCATATATTTT | CASSLAGGDTIYF